The T cell receptor beta chain under discussion was sequenced for a study of spatial heterogeneity in lung cancer. Across the study: Averaged across combinations, each unique TCR and UMI pairing appeared more than ten times in raw reads, which were uncorrected.

Worth noting for this clonotype: A much more abundant neighbour one base away suggests this may be a read error.

Single TCR cDNA molecules each had their own unique molecular identifier. TCRdb recomputed calls from the 5' RACE reads with MiXCR, one row per CDR3 protein. Seen here are 10,000 to 13,000 distinct CDR3 sequences, around 9.4% observed once, and the top ten hold 20% to 30%. As to time point: sample taken at primary tumor resection. Unsorted tumor, nontumor lung tissue or cryopreserved PBMC supplied the whole RNA. The V gene's germline CDR1 is ENHRY and CDR2 SYGVKD. CDR3 size: 13 residues. This material consisted of PBMCs, taken at surgery. This TCR was recovered from a male donor with early-stage non-small cell lung cancer. The V gene is TRBV10-3, the J gene TRBJ1-6; 7 nucleotides agree with TRBD1. The CDR3 protein is CVISGDSSSPLHF. In nucleotides, the CDR3 is TGTGTCATCAGTGGGGACAGCAGTTCACCCCTCCACTTT.